The 8 T cell receptor beta chains presented below share a single source sample, sequenced in a study of prognosis after radiotherapy for stage I lung cancer. Genomic DNA yielded TCR beta CDR3, amplified by two-round multiplex PCR. Amplification in first-round PCR relied on primers specific to each TRBV and TRBJ gene. MiXCR was run by TCRdb on the multiplex PCR reads, yielding one entry per CDR3 protein. Seen here are under 55,000 distinct CDR3 sequences, about 37% observed once, and the top ten hold roughly 10%. The source material was PBMCs, sampled before or after stereotactic body radiation therapy (not recorded which). The receptors derive from a donor over 45 with non-small cell lung cancer.

In regard to this clonotype: A single base separates this from a much larger clone, so it may be a read error. J is TRBJ1-1 and V is TRBV2; the match to TRBD1 covers 7 bases. Germline V lookup: CDR1 SNHLY, CDR2 FYNNEI. The CDR3 contains 13 residues. Germline trimming cut 9 bases from V and 3 bases from J; bases unmatched to any gene: 7. This chain's CDR3 is CASRTGMDTEAFF. The DNA for the CDR3 is TGTGCCAGTCGGACAGGTATGGACACTGAAGCTTTCTTT.

Comment on this clonotype: This could be a read error, since a much larger clone is one nucleotide away. The V and J genes are TRBV6-5 and TRBJ2-1; maybe TRBD2 (5 bases). Germline V CDR1 and CDR2: MNHEY, SVGAGI. V lost 0 bases and J 12 bases, leaving 12 bases between the germline ends. This CDR3 has 13 residues. The CDR3 loop is CASSYSGDPRQFF. CDR3 DNA: TGTGCCAGCAGTTACTCGGGAGACCCTCGGCAGTTCTTC.

This rearrangement joins TRBV7-9 to TRBJ1-5; the match to TRBD1 covers 7 bases. The CDR3 spans 14 residues. Germline trimming cut 8 bases from V and 1 base from J; bases unmatched to any gene: 5. Germline V lookup: CDR1 SEHNR, CDR2 FQNEAQ (reference sequence). CDR3 amino acids: CASVRTGSNQPQHF. In nucleotides, the CDR3 is TGTGCCAGCGTTCGGACAGGCAGCAATCAGCCCCAGCATTTT.

This clonotype was detected ten times or more. The chain couples TRBV2 to TRBJ2-3; 7 nucleotides line up with TRBD2. Germline V gene sequence: CDR1 SNHLY, CDR2 FYNNEI. The CDR3 runs to 14 residues. Trimming at V came to 5 bases and at J to 4 bases, leaving 6 bases not matched to a gene. The CDR3 DNA reads TGTGCCAGCAGTTTCCGGGACTATCCAGATACGCAGTATTTT. Its protein product is CASSFRDYPDTQYF.

This clonotype was detected a few times. This may be a read error, as it is one base from a much larger clone. This chain uses TRBV5-6 with TRBJ2-7; TRBD2 matches 8 bases. The germline gives CDR1 SGHDT, CDR2 YYEEEE. Trimming took 3 bases from V and 5 from J; bases not matched to a gene: 7. The CDR3 spans 14 residues. As DNA, the CDR3 is TGTGCCAGCAGCTCGGGCCGGGGGGGGAACGAGCAGTACTTC. This codes for CASSSGRGGNEQYF.

Ten or more counts support this clonotype. The V call is TRBV9, the J call TRBJ2-2; TRBD1 aligns across 10 bases. This CDR3 has 14 residues. The trim removed 3 bases at V and 7 bases at J, leaving 3 bases unmatched. The germline CDR1 and CDR2 sequences are SGDLS and YYNGEE. The CDR3 region is CASSGQGASGELFF. Written as DNA, the CDR3 is TGTGCCAGCAGCGGACAGGGGGCTAGCGGGGAGCTGTTTTTT.

This chain connects TRBV27 to TRBJ2-2; no reliable D call. V lost 5 bases, J lost 6 bases, and 16 bases lay in between. Looked up from germline, CDR1 is MNHEY and CDR2 is SMNVEV (reference sequence). CDR3 size: 15 residues. CDR3 DNA sequence: TGTGCCAGCAGTCCCTCTCCTATCGGGCCCGGGGAGCTGTTTTTT. Its protein is CASSPSPIGPGELFF.

This clonotype appeared a single time. This likely came from a read error, as a far larger clone is one base away. This chain uses TRBV6-2 or TRBV6-3 with TRBJ2-7; D gene unclear. The germline V and J ends were trimmed by 6 bases and 0 bases, with 15 bases remaining between them. Germline assignment: CDR1 MNHEY and CDR2 SVGEGT. The CDR3 is made up of 15 amino acids. CDR3 bases: TGTGCCAGCAGGTCGCTTACATGCCTCTCCTACGAGCAGTACTTC. It yields the protein CASRSLTCLSYEQYF.